This TCR beta chain was recorded in a study of response to subunit inactivated influenza vaccine. Broader study findings: The authors suggested that every seasonal influenza vaccination recruits few new T cells.

This clonotype was picked up a small number of times. Antigen specificity is unknown. TCRdb reanalysed the RT-PCR reads using MiXCR and keeps one entry per CDR3 protein. Among hundreds of thousands of distinct CDR3 sequences listed, around 15% were seen once. The sequencing here drew on PBMCs from blood, taken roughly 2 weeks before vaccination. The sequence was obtained from a man between 45 and 60 years old who received an inactivated influenza vaccine.

Here the CDR3 reads CASSHRDGPMGQYF. The CDR3 DNA reads TGTGCCAGCAGCCACCGGGACGGCCCGATGGGGCAGTACTTC. The chain joins TRBV5-6 to TRBJ2-7; D assignment may be TRBD1 or TRBD2 (5 bases each). This CDR3 region has 14 residues. Germline loops: CDR1 SGHDT, CDR2 YYEEEE. Between the trimmed V and J ends, which lost 4 bases and 9 bases, there was a span of 20 bases.